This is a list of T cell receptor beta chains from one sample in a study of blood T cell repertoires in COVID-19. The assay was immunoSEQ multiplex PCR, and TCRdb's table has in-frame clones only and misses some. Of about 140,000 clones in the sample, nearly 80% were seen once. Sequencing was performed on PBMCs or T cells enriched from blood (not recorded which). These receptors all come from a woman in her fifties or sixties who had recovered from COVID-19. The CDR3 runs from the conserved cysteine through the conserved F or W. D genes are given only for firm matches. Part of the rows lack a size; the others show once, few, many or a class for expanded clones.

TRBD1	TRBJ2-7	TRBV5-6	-	TGTGCCAGCAGCTTTGGCGGACAGGGTAAGTCCTTCGACGAGCAGTACTTC	CASSFGGQGKSFDEQYF
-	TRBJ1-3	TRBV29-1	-	TGCAGCGTTGACTTTCCAGGGTCTGGAAACACCATATATTTT	CSVDFPGSGNTIYF
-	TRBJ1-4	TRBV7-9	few	TGTGCCAGCAGCTTAGCGATGTTAGCAACTAATGAAAAACTGTTTTTT	CASSLAMLATNEKLFF
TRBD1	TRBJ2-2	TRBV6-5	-	TGTGCCAGCAGCCCGGACAGGCCCGGGGAGCTGTTTTTT	CASSPDRPGELFF
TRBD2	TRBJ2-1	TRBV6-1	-	TGTGCCAGCAGTGAAGGGGCTAGCGGGGGCCCTTACAATGAGCAGTTCTTC	CASSEGASGGPYNEQFF
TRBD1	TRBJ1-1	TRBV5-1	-	TGCGCCAGCAGCTTGGGACTAGGACAGGGGAACACTGAAGCTTTCTTT	CASSLGLGQGNTEAFF
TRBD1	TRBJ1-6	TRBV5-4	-	TGTGCCAGCAGCTTGGAACGGACAGGGAATTCACCCCTCCACTTT	CASSLERTGNSPLHF
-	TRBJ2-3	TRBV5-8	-	TGTGCCAGCAGGGACGGACAAAGCACAGATACGCAGTATTTT	CASRDGQSTDTQYF
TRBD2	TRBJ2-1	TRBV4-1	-	TGCGCCAGCAGCCAAGGCGGGGGGGCCCACAATGAGCAGTTCTTC	CASSQGGGAHNEQFF
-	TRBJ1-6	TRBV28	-	TGTGCCAGCAGCCCCCAGCAGGGATCCTATAATTCACCCCTCCACTTT	CASSPQQGSYNSPLHF
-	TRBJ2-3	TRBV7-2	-	TGTGCCAGCAGCTCCCGACAGATTGGTATAGGAGATACGCAGTATTTT	CASSSRQIGIGDTQYF
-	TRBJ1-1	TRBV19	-	TGTGCCAGTAGTATAGATACGGACACTTCCTTCCTAATGAACACTGAAGCTTTCTTT	CASSIDTDTSFLMNTEAFF
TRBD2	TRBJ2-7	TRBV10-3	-	TGTGCCATCAGCCGAAGCGGGGGACACGAGCAGTACTTC	CAISRSGGHEQYF
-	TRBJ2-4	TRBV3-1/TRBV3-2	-	TGTGCCAGCAGCCTCACAGGAAACATTCAGTACTTC	CASSLTGNIQYF
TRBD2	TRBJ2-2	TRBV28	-	TGTGCCAGTTTTGGGGCGGGAGTGGGCACCGGGGAGCTGTTTTTT	CASFGAGVGTGELFF
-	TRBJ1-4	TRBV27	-	TGTGCCAGCACCTCTTGGGGGAGGGGTAATGAAAAACTGTTTTTT	CASTSWGRGNEKLFF
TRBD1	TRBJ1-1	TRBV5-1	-	TGCGCCAGCAGCCGGACAGGGTCTCGTAGCACTGAAGCTTTCTTT	CASSRTGSRSTEAFF
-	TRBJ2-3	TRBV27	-	TGTGCCAGCAGTTTATCGGTCGCGGGACGGGATACGCAGTATTTT	CASSLSVAGRDTQYF
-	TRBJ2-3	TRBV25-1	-	TGTGCCAGCAGTCAGGGAGGTACGCAGTATTTT	CASSQGGTQYF
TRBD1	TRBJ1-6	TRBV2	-	TGTGCCAGCAGACGGACAGGGACAAACTACTTTAGCTCCTATAATTCACCCCTCCACTTT	CASRRTGTNYFSSYNSPLHF
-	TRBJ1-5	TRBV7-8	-	TGTGCCAGCATTCTAGAGTTGGCAGCGGGGCAGCCCCAGCATTTT	CASILELAAGQPQHF
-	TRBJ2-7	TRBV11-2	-	TGTGCCAGCAGCTTACAGGCCTACGAGCAGTACTTC	CASSLQAYEQYF
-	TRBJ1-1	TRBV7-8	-	TGTGCCAGCAGCCCTGAGGAGGGGCTTTCGTCTGAAGCTTTCTTT	CASSPEEGLSSEAFF
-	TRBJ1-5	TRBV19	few	TGTGCCAGTAGTCCCCTTTTTCTTAGCAATCAGCCCCAGCATTTT	CASSPLFLSNQPQHF
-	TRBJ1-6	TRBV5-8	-	TGTGCCAGCAGCTTGGACAGAAGGGGTAATTCACCCCTCCACTTT	CASSLDRRGNSPLHF
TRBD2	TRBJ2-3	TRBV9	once	TGTGCCAGCAGCGTAGGACTAGCGGGTGGGTCTAGCACAGATACGCAGTATTTT	CASSVGLAGGSSTDTQYF
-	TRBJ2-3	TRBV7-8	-	TGTGCCAGCAGCCCCCGGGGGGCCTCCACAGATACGCAGTATTTT	CASSPRGASTDTQYF
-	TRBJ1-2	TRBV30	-	TGTGCCTGGAACTCGAGAGCAGCTCGGGGTTATGGCTACACCTTC	CAWNSRAARGYGYTF
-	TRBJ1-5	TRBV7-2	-	TGTGCCAGCAGCTTAAACAGGGGCAATCAGCCCCAGCATTTT	CASSLNRGNQPQHF
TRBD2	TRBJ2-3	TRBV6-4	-	TGTGCCAGGCAAGTTCCCCTGACTAGCGGGGGGCGCACAGATACGCAGTATTTT	CARQVPLTSGGRTDTQYF
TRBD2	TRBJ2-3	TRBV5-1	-	TGCGCCAGCAGCCCGGGGGGACTAGCGGGCGTCCAGAGCACAGATACGCAGTATTTT	CASSPGGLAGVQSTDTQYF
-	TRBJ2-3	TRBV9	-	TGTGCCAGCAGCGGACATTTGGGGGGTGGGGCGGGAAGCACAGATACGCAGTATTTT	CASSGHLGGGAGSTDTQYF
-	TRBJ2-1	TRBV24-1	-	TGTGCCACCAGTGACCGCCGTACGAGCTCCTACAATGAGCAGTTCTTC	CATSDRRTSSYNEQFF
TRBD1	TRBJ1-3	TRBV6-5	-	TGTGCCAGCAGGAACCCGGGACAGTCGGACACCATATATTTT	CASRNPGQSDTIYF
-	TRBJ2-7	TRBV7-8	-	TGTGCCAGCAGCCCCAGGGTGCTCGAGCAGTACTTC	CASSPRVLEQYF
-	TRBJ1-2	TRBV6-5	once	TGTGCCAGCCGGAAAGGGGACTATGGCTACACCTTC	CASRKGDYGYTF
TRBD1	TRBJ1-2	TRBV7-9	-	TGTGCCAGCAGCTTAGTGACAGGGGGAGTCGATGGCTACACCTTC	CASSLVTGGVDGYTF
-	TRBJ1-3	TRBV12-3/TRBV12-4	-	TGTGCCAGCAGTATACTTAGAGACACCATATATTTT	CASSILRDTIYF
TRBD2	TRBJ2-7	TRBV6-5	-	TGTGCCAGCAGTTACTCGTCAGCGGGAGAACTATACGAGCAGTACTTC	CASSYSSAGELYEQYF
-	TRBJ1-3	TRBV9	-	TGTGCCAGCAGCGCACCTAAGGATAGGGGTGAGGATGGAAACACCATATATTTT	CASSAPKDRGEDGNTIYF
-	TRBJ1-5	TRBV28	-	TGTGCCAGCAGGCCGGCAGGGGACCGGCCCCAGCATTTT	CASRPAGDRPQHF
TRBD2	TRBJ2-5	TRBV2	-	TGTGCCAGCACCGTAGCGGGGGGCCGACAAGAGACCCAGTACTTC	CASTVAGGRQETQYF
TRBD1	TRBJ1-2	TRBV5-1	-	TGCGCCAGCAGCGATGGACAGGGGGCACATGGCTACACCTTC	CASSDGQGAHGYTF
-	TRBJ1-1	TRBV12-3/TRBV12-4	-	TGTGCCAGCACCGGGGGGGGTACCTTT	CASTGGGTF
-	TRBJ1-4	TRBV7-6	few	TGTGCCAGCAGCTTAGGGCAGACTAATGAAAAACTGTTTTTT	CASSLGQTNEKLFF
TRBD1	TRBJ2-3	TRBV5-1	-	TGCGCCAGCAGCTTGGGACAGGGGCCAGATACGCAGTATTTT	CASSLGQGPDTQYF
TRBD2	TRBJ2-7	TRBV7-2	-	TGTGCCAGCAGCCCGGGACTAGCGGGGACCTCCTACGAGCAGTACTTC	CASSPGLAGTSYEQYF
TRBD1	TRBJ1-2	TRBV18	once	TGTGCCAGCTCACCAACAGGACAGGGTAGAAATGGCTACACCTTC	CASSPTGQGRNGYTF